This TCR beta chain was captured in a study of blood T cell repertoires in COVID-19. The germline V and J ends were trimmed by 6 bases and 4 bases, with 13 bases remaining between them. The CDR3 spans 14 residues. Germline loops: CDR1 LNHDA, CDR2 SQIVND (reference sequence). Some clones are missing from TCRdb's copy, which holds only in-frame ones; the method was immunoSEQ multiplex PCR. This table has hundreds of thousands of clones, 84% appearing once. Sequencing was done on a sample of peripheral blood. V is TRBV19 and J is TRBJ1-5; perhaps TRBD1 as D (6 bases). This sequence was found in a man in his thirties or forties with active or convalescent COVID-19. CDR3 coding DNA: TGTGCCAGTAGAACACAGCAGGGGAATCAGCCCCAGCATTTT. This encodes CASRTQQGNQPQHF.